This paragraph covers one T cell receptor (beta chain) sequence. Its antigen is not known. Trimming removed 0 bases from V and 6 bases from J, with 12 bases in between. The CDR3 totals 14 residues. CDR1 is MNHNS, CDR2 SASEGT, per germline. The record originates from a study of T cell responses to AZD1222 COVID-19 vaccine. Clones were sequenced by immunoSEQ multiplex PCR, and TCRdb holds only the in-frame ones, with some missing. Among about 49,000 clones, over 65% were seen once, and the ten largest hold around 6.6%. Study conclusions and caveats: Along spike, vaccine-associated CD4 TCRs were found throughout, with dominance at 160-218 and 743-854. Two AZD1222 doses significantly raised spike-specific TCR breadth and depth over controls. At study baseline, merely six AZD1222 recipients were seropositive.

This chain joins TRBV6-1 and TRBJ2-7; possible D gene TRBD2, 5 bases. This clonotype was sampled from an adult in good health. The material sequenced was peripheral blood, taken on day 0 of AZD1222 vaccination. The CDR3 loop is CASSEALRGFEQYV. Here the CDR3 DNA reads TGTGCCAGCAGTGAAGCGCTTCGAGGGTTCGAGCAGTACGTC.